This TCR beta chain was recovered during a study of blood T cell repertoires in COVID-19 (dated by TCRdb to about 2020). Looking at the study overall: The collaborator samples originated in the United States, Italy and Spain and spanned the acute and convalescent phases of COVID-19. Where HLA class I and class II types were available, the types were taken from metadata supplied by the sample provider, not from assay-based typing. A de-identified subject ID, COVID-19 status, age in years and sex were almost always included in the sample metadata. The repertoires were made available in a free public database intended to serve as a resource for research on the immune response to SARS-CoV-2. The material from the prospective study consisted of cDNA or gDNA derived from T cells, B-cell-depleted T cells, or PBMCs. Samples were obtained from the ongoing ImmuneRACE study (first 160 participants) and from over a thousand subjects provided by 6 global collaborators. Deeply sampled blood TCRbeta repertoires from subjects exposed to, actively infected with, or recovered from COVID-19 were included in the dataset. Study-wide findings and limitations: The quantity of clinical and demographic metadata differed by source and by participant and was supplied without curation.

Turning to this clone: Its antigen specificity is not known. There are no base qualities to consult, and no much larger clone falls within one base.

The immunoSEQ Assay, a bias-controlled multiplex PCR, was used to amplify TCRbeta CDR3 regions from genomic DNA. Per the original workflow: The number of nucleated cells in each sample was estimated from the amplification of reference gene primers within the assay. To quantify the absolute abundance of each unique TCRbeta CDR3 rearrangement, sequence reads were collapsed and filtered. For each sample, productive Simpson clonality was calculated as the square root of Simpson's diversity index across productive rearrangements. TCRdb stores this immuneACCESS table with in-frame sequences only. Part of the clones is absent; in the studies checked, under half of the shortfall reflects unresolved V genes, and no reason is known for the rest. That table is the source of V, J and clone size, and D and trimming were worked out from the DNA. The sample table contains about 200,000 clones; only one count was recorded for 80% to 90% of them. Roughly a tenth of the sample belongs to the ten largest clones.

The CDR3 contains 13 residues, cysteine and phenylalanine counted. Kept here is only the CDR3 DNA, which spans 39 bases and is read in frame from base 1. V is cut back by 5 bases and J by 2 bases, with 3 bases in the junction unmatched. CDR1 and CDR2 are drawn from the germline V gene: KGHSH, LQKENI. Whole blood was collected in K2EDTA tubes by collaborating institutions according to the institutions' own protocols. Collaborator samples were shipped for TCRbeta analysis as frozen whole blood, isolated PBMCs, or DNA extracted from either sample type. The TCR sequence derives from an elderly woman with acute or convalescent COVID-19. The sample was peripheral blood. The receptor chain draws on TRBV18 and TRBJ2-7; 7 central bases correspond to TRBD1. The sequenced DNA: TGTGCCAGCTCAGGGGGACAGCCCTACGAGCAGTACTTC. This yields the protein CASSGGQPYEQYF.